Below, 32 T cell receptor beta chains from the same sample are listed, as sequenced in a study of blood T cell repertoires in COVID-19. The data were produced by immunoSEQ multiplex PCR, yet TCRdb's version contains in-frame clones alone and is incomplete. The sample lists 20,000 to 25,000 clones, over 70% occurring once. The sample consisted of peripheral blood. These receptors came from a man aged 55 to 70 with active COVID-19.

This clone was found a few times. V is TRBV11-1 and J is TRBJ2-1, with 9 positions matching TRBD1. From germline, CDR1 is SGHAT and CDR2 FQDESV (reference sequence). V shed 0 bases and J 5 bases; nucleotides not matched to a gene: 8. This CDR3 has 17 amino acids. CDR3 sequence reads: CASSLARGTGSDNEQFF. CDR3 bases: TGTGCCAGCAGCTTAGCGAGAGGGACAGGGTCGGACAATGAGCAGTTCTTC.

The chain employs TRBV10-3 and TRBJ1-4; perhaps TRBD1 as D (5 bases). CDR3 size: 14 residues. The germline V gene has CDR1 ENHRY and CDR2 SYGVKD. V shed 4 bases and J shed 3 bases, with 9 bases lying between them. The CDR3 DNA reads TGTGCCATCAGTGTCTCGGGGGCTAATGAAAAACTGTTTTTT. This encodes CAISVSGANEKLFF.

The chain carries TRBV7-9 and TRBJ2-1, with a possible D match to TRBD1 (6 bases). Germline CDR1 is SEHNR and CDR2 is FQNEAQ (reference sequence). The CDR3 extends over 14 amino acids. Trimming took off 1 base at V and 8 bases at J, with 12 bases between the two ends. The CDR3 sequence: CASSLGAGEYEQFF. The CDR3 bases are TGTGCCAGCAGCTTAGGGGCAGGGGAATATGAGCAGTTCTTC.

The gene calls are TRBV4-1 and TRBJ2-7, with D unresolved. Trimming left V 0 bases short and J 2 bases short, with 11 bases between. The CDR3 spans 15 residues. Germline-derived CDR1 and CDR2 are MGHRA and YSYEKL. The CDR3 coding sequence is TGCGCCAGCAGCCAAGATCACCCAGGTCCCTACGAGCAGTACTTC. It specifies CASSQDHPGPYEQYF.

This clone was counted a few times. The chain combines TRBV27 with TRBJ2-1; 16 nucleotides agree with TRBD2. The V gene's germline CDR1 is MNHEY and CDR2 SMNVEV (reference sequence). The CDR3 is made up of 14 amino acids. V gave up 7 bases and J gave up 15 bases; unmatched junction bases: 9. The CDR3 is CASNLEGLAGGVFF. DNA for the CDR3: TGTGCCAGCAACCTTGAGGGACTAGCGGGAGGGGTGTTCTTC.

The CDR3 coding sequence is TGTGCCAGCACTGGGACTAGCGGACAAGAGACCCAGTACTTC. Its translation: CASTGTSGQETQYF. This chain connects TRBV6-5 to TRBJ2-5; 11 positions match TRBD2. Germline V gene sequence: CDR1 MNHEY, CDR2 SVGAGI. V was pared by 7 bases and J by 2 bases, with 3 bases of the junction left unmatched. The CDR3 length is 14 residues.

The CDR3 spells CASSLGAGTEAFF. The CDR3, as DNA: TGTGCCAGCAGTTTAGGGGCCGGCACTGAAGCTTTCTTT. The chain combines TRBV28 with TRBJ1-1; maybe TRBD1 (5 bases). Trimming pared 2 bases from V and 4 bases from J, leaving 8 bases between. CDR1 and CDR2 (germline): MDHEN, SYDVKM. CDR3 length equals 13 residues. Full variable domain (outside the CDR3, taken from reference TRBV28 and TRBJ1-1): DVKVTQSSRYLVKRTGEKVFLECVQDMDHENMFWYRQDPGLGLRLIYFSYDVKMKEKGDIPEGYSVSREKKERFSLILESASTNQTSMYLCASSLGAGTEAFFGQGTRLTVV.

The chain recombines TRBV25-1 with TRBJ2-5; 12 bases align to TRBD1. The germline V gene has CDR1 MGHDK and CDR2 SYGVNS. The trim removed 1 base at V and 5 bases at J, leaving 5 bases unmatched. CDR3 length: 16 residues. Written as DNA, the CDR3 is TGTGCCAGCAGTGAATGGGGGACAGGGGGCCTGGAGACCCAGTACTTC. This gives the protein CASSEWGTGGLETQYF.

V usage is TRBV3-1 (or the pseudogene TRBV3-2) and J usage is TRBJ2-7, with 7 bases fitting TRBD2. V trimming: 2 bases; J trimming: 3 bases; junction bases outside the gene matches: 4. The CDR3 sequence is 14 residues long. The germline V gene has CDR1 LGHDT and CDR2 YNNKEL (reference sequence). For the CDR3, the DNA is TGTGCCAGCAGCCAATCTAGCGGATACTACGAGCAGTACTTC. Its translation: CASSQSSGYYEQYF.

The chain uses TRBV6-5 and TRBJ1-1, with a weak D call TRBD1 (6 bases). The CDR3 is made up of 13 amino acids. V was clipped by 2 bases and J by 3 bases, with 7 bases between them. CDR1 is MNHEY, CDR2 SVGAGI, per germline. CDR3 sequence: CASSYGTYTEAFF. DNA for the CDR3: TGTGCCAGCAGTTACGGGACATACACTGAAGCTTTCTTT.

By frequency in the sample, this clone is medium-sized. This sequence joins TRBV9 and TRBJ1-3; D is ambiguous. V was cut by 3 bases and J by 4 bases, with 11 bases left in between. The CDR3 sequence is 14 residues long. Germline V gives CDR1 SGDLS, CDR2 YYNGEE. The CDR3 here is CASSGPEGGNTIYF. In DNA, the CDR3 is TGTGCCAGCAGCGGGCCCGAGGGCGGAAACACCATATATTTT. The full variable domain, with the rest looked up from reference TRBV9 and TRBJ1-3, is DSGVTQTPKHLITATGQRVTLRCSPRSGDLSVYWYQQSLDQGLQFLIQYYNGEERAKGNILERFSAQQFPDLHSELNLSSLELGDSALYFCASSGPEGGNTIYFGEGSWLTVV.

The chain has TRBV5-4 and TRBJ1-4; possibly TRBD1 for D (5 bases). V lost 4 bases, J lost 2 bases, and 15 bases lay in between. This CDR3 comprises 16 residues. Germline V CDR1 and CDR2: SGHNT, YYREEE (reference sequence). In nucleotides, the CDR3 is TGTGCCAGCAGCCTGGGCTTCGGGGGGACTAATGAAAAACTGTTTTTT. Its protein product is CASSLGFGGTNEKLFF. The full variable domain, with the rest looked up from reference TRBV5-4 and TRBJ1-4, is ETGVTQSPTHLIKTRGQQVTLRCSSQSGHNTVSWYQQALGQGPQFIFQYYREEENGRGNFPPRFSGLQFPNYSSELNVNALELDDSALYLCASSLGFGGTNEKLFFGSGTQLSVL.

This clone was counted a single time. J is TRBJ1-1 and V is TRBV11-2; TRBD1 might be the D (5 bases). This CDR3 contains 12 residues. Trimming took off 0 bases at V and 11 bases at J, with 10 bases between the two ends. The V gene's germline CDR1 is SGHAT and CDR2 FQNNGV. The CDR3: CASSLDRGEAFF. CDR3 DNA sequence: TGTGCCAGCAGCTTAGATAGGGGTGAGGCTTTCTTT.

Only one count was recorded for this clone. The V and J genes are TRBV5-1 and TRBJ1-6; no definite D call. The CDR3 spans 14 residues. Germline values: CDR1 SGHRS, CDR2 YFSETQ. Between the trimmed V and J ends, which lost 0 bases and 6 bases, there was a span of 7 bases. The CDR3 sequence is CASSLEQPNSPLHF. CDR3 bases: TGCGCCAGCAGCTTGGAACAGCCTAATTCACCCCTCCACTTT.

This clone was detected only once. The CDR3 bases are TGTGCCAGCAGCGTAGACCCGGGACAGGGGGCACACGAGCAGTACTTC. Translating gives CASSVDPGQGAHEQYF. V is TRBV9 and J is TRBJ2-7, with TRBD1 matching over 12 bases. The CDR3 has 16 amino acids. Germline V lookup: CDR1 SGDLS, CDR2 YYNGEE. Losses at the gene ends were 0 bases for V and 5 bases for J; bases not matched to a gene: 6.

This rearrangement joins TRBV30 to TRBJ2-7; 9 nucleotides match TRBD1. CDR3 length: 15 residues. Germline lookup yields CDR1 GTSNPN and CDR2 SVGIG (reference sequence). V lost 2 bases and J lost 6; bases outside the gene matches: 11. The CDR3 sequence: CAWSRLGTGLGEQYF. The DNA for the CDR3 is TGTGCCTGGAGTCGCCTCGGGACAGGGTTGGGCGAGCAGTACTTC.

This chain joins TRBV2 and TRBJ1-4; 8 bases line up with TRBD1. Germline V gene lookup returns CDR1 SNHLY and CDR2 FYNNEI. CDR3 length: 14 residues. J lost 3 bases, V lost 7 bases, and 4 bases had no gene match. CDR3 amino acids: CASKRQGSNEKLFF. The CDR3 coding sequence is TGTGCCAGCAAGCGACAGGGGTCTAATGAAAAACTGTTTTTT.

This clone was seen a few times. This chain connects TRBV15 to TRBJ1-5; the D gene is possibly TRBD1 (6 bases). The CDR3 loop spans 16 amino acids. The germline CDR1 and CDR2 sequences are LNHNV and YYDKDF (reference sequence). The V and J ends lost 2 bases and 2 bases respectively, with 13 bases between them. The CDR3 is CATSRPTPGGNQPQHF. CDR3 DNA sequence: TGTGCCACCAGCAGACCGACCCCAGGGGGCAATCAGCCCCAGCATTTT.

This rearrangement joins TRBV7-8 to TRBJ2-7; 7 nucleotides align to TRBD2. With V trimmed by 5 bases and J by 2 bases, 6 bases remained unmatched. The germline CDR1 and CDR2 sequences are SGHVS and FQNEAQ. There are 14 residues in the CDR3. CDR3 loop: CASSPGGGTYEQYF. The CDR3 DNA reads as TGTGCCAGCAGCCCGGGCGGGGGTACCTACGAGCAGTACTTC.

This sequence joins TRBV5-6 and TRBJ2-7; tentatively, D is TRBD1 (5 bases). In germline, CDR1 is SGHDT, CDR2 YYEEEE. V lost 0 bases and J 0 bases, leaving 10 bases between the germline ends. This CDR3 spans 15 amino acids. The CDR3 loop reads CASSLEQGASYEQYF. In DNA form, the CDR3 reads TGTGCCAGCAGCTTGGAACAAGGGGCCTCCTACGAGCAGTACTTC.

This clone appeared a few times. The V call is TRBV11-2, the J call TRBJ2-1; D is possibly TRBD2 (6 bases). The CDR3 is 12 amino acids. The germline gives CDR1 SGHAT, CDR2 FQNNGV. V was shortened by 1 base and J by 9 bases, with 7 bases between the two germline ends. The CDR3 here is CASSLVGGEQFF. CDR3 sequence (DNA): TGTGCCAGCAGCTTAGTGGGAGGTGAGCAGTTCTTC.

The chain has TRBV6-5 and TRBJ1-1; unclear D gene. V was cut by 5 bases and J by 5 bases, with 15 bases left in between. The CDR3 length is 14 residues. The germline gives CDR1 MNHEY, CDR2 SVGAGI. As DNA, the CDR3 is TGTGCCAGCAGTAACTTTGTTGGTAGTACTGAAGCTTTCTTT. It is translated as CASSNFVGSTEAFF.

V and J are TRBV7-9 and TRBJ2-3; D possibly corresponds to TRBD1 (5 bases). Germline values: CDR1 SEHNR, CDR2 FQNEAQ (reference sequence). The CDR3 spans 17 residues. Trimming took off 2 bases at V and 2 bases at J, with 17 bases between the two ends. CDR3 nucleotides: TGTGCCAGCAGCTTAATCGTGGCAGGGCCATTCACAGATACGCAGTATTTT. As protein: CASSLIVAGPFTDTQYF.

The J gene is TRBJ2-1, the V gene TRBV10-2, with a tentative D call TRBD2 (5 bases). This CDR3 spans 15 amino acids. Germline lookup yields CDR1 WSHSY and CDR2 SAAADI. V lost 0 bases and J lost 8, with 14 bases in between. In nucleotides, the CDR3 is TGCGCCAGCAGTGAGTCCTCGGGCCTAGCCTATGAGCAGTTCTTC. Encoded protein: CASSESSGLAYEQFF.

This clone was detected only once. This chain uses TRBV7-2 with TRBJ2-1; tentative D call: TRBD2 (6 bases). Germline CDR1 reads SGHTA; CDR2 reads FQGNSA. V lost 3 bases and J lost 4, with 19 bases in between. The CDR3 is 17 residues long. CDR3 DNA sequence: TGTGCCAGCAGCTTTGGAGTCGTAGCGGCTGGTTACAATGAGCAGTTCTTC. As protein: CASSFGVVAAGYNEQFF.

The rearrangement links TRBV28 to TRBJ2-6, with D possibly being TRBD2 (6 bases). Germline assignment: CDR1 MDHEN and CDR2 SYDVKM. CDR3 length equals 14 residues. Trimming left V 7 bases short and J 2 bases short, with 9 bases between. The DNA for the CDR3 is TGTGCCAGCACCTCGGGGGCTGGGGCCAACGTCCTGACTTTC. It translates to CASTSGAGANVLTF. Full variable domain (outside the CDR3, taken from reference TRBV28 and TRBJ2-6): DVKVTQSSRYLVKRTGEKVFLECVQDMDHENMFWYRQDPGLGLRLIYFSYDVKMKEKGDIPEGYSVSREKKERFSLILESASTNQTSMYLCASTSGAGANVLTFGAGSRLTVL.

The chain combines TRBV7-8 with TRBJ2-7; 14 bases are shared with TRBD2. Germline loops: CDR1 SGHVS, CDR2 FQNEAQ. The CDR3 is 15 amino acids. Trimming at V came to 5 bases and at J to 2 bases, leaving 2 bases not matched to a gene. The CDR3 spells CASSPGLAGAYEQYF. CDR3 DNA: TGTGCCAGCAGCCCGGGACTAGCGGGAGCCTACGAGCAGTACTTC.

This chain uses TRBV11-2 with TRBJ2-1, with D tentatively TRBD2 (6 bases). This CDR3 is 16 amino acids long. V shed 3 bases and J shed 0 bases, with 12 bases lying between them. The germline CDR1 and CDR2 sequences are SGHAT and FQNNGV. The CDR3 protein is CASSLGGRPSYNEQFF. The CDR3 DNA reads TGTGCCAGCAGCTTGGGAGGCCGGCCCTCCTACAATGAGCAGTTCTTC.

The V gene is TRBV6-5, the J gene TRBJ2-3, with TRBD1 identical over 7 bases. CDR1 is MNHEY and CDR2 is SVGAGI in the germline V gene. V shed 6 bases and J 1 base; nucleotides not matched to a gene: 1. The CDR3 spans 13 residues. The CDR3, as DNA: TGTGCCAGCAGAGGGACAGGCACAGATACGCAGTATTTT. It codes for CASRGTGTDTQYF.

The rearrangement links TRBV29-1 to TRBJ1-1; D is possibly TRBD1 (6 bases). Germline V gene lookup returns CDR1 SQVTM and CDR2 ANQGSEA. The germline V and J ends were trimmed by 8 bases and 3 bases, with 13 bases remaining between them. This CDR3 contains 12 residues. This CDR3 reads CSSREGDTEAFF. The CDR3 bases are TGCAGCAGCCGGGAGGGGGACACTGAAGCTTTCTTT.

This clone appeared a few times. V usage is TRBV9 and J usage is TRBJ2-7; TRBD1 matches at 8 bases. CDR3 length: 13 residues. Germline V CDR1 and CDR2: SGDLS, YYNGEE. V lost 0 bases to trimming and J lost 6 bases; unmatched junction nucleotides: 2. CDR3 DNA: TGTGCCAGCAGCGTAGGGACAGGGCTCGAGCAGTACTTC. Protein product: CASSVGTGLEQYF.

V gene TRBV2 combines with J gene TRBJ1-3, with TRBD1 matching over 7 bases. The CDR3 is made up of 12 amino acids. Germline-derived CDR1 and CDR2 are SNHLY and FYNNEI. V lost 8 bases to trimming and J lost 4 bases; unmatched junction nucleotides: 2. The CDR3 DNA is TGTGCCAGCGGGGGACAGGGAAACACCATATATTTT. Protein sequence: CASGGQGNTIYF.